These 10 T cell receptor beta chains came from one sample sequenced in a study of regulatory T cells in long-lasting Graves disease. Time point here: newly diagnosed GD, antithyroid drugs for less than 3 months. PBMCs were the source of the RNA used for TCR sequencing. The authors built TCR beta libraries using iRepertoire HTBI primers and Arm-PCR of CDR3 regions. TCRdb re-called the multiplex PCR reads with MiXCR, one entry per CDR3 protein. Counted here are about 620,000 distinct CDR3 sequences, less than 20% occurring once; the ten biggest clones make up about 17%. These same records also appear under a second study, on T cells in Graves' hyperthyroidism and ophthalmopathy.

The source material was peripheral blood mononuclear cells (PBMCs), sampled at new diagnosis, from a patient treated with antithyroid drugs. The source of these receptors is a woman in her 30s with Graves disease.

This clonotype was seen only a few times. The V gene is TRBV5-1, the J gene TRBJ2-3; TRBD2 aligns across 7 bases. CDR3 length: 16 residues. The trim removed 1 base at V and 4 bases at J, leaving 9 bases unmatched. Germline loops: CDR1 SGHRS, CDR2 YFSETQ. CDR3 DNA sequence: TGCGCCAGCAGCTTGCGGGCGGGAGATCCCCCAGATACGCAGTATTTT. As protein: CASSLRAGDPPDTQYF. Looking up the rest from reference TRBV5-1 and TRBJ2-3 gives the full variable domain: KAGVTQTPRYLIKTRGQQVTLSCSPISGHRSVSWYQQTPGQGLQFLFEYFSETQRNKGNFPGRFSGRQFSNSRSEMNVSTLELGDSALYLCASSLRAGDPPDTQYFGPGTRLTVL.

This rearrangement joins TRBV6-1 to TRBJ2-7; the D call may be TRBD1 or TRBD2 (5 bases each). The V gene's germline CDR1 is MNHNS and CDR2 SASEGT. This CDR3 has 14 amino acids. V was shortened by 7 bases and J by 6 bases, with 19 bases between the two germline ends. CDR3 amino acids: CASNRDGGLSEQYF. CDR3 in DNA: TGTGCCAGCAACCGGGACGGCGGATTAAGCGAGCAGTACTTC.

This clonotype has just a few counts. The chain carries TRBV6-1 and TRBJ2-7, with TRBD1 as a possible D gene (5 bases). The CDR3 extends over 14 amino acids. Trimming took off 7 bases at V and 0 bases at J, with 13 bases between the two ends. Germline CDR1 and CDR2: MNHNS and SASEGT. This CDR3 reads CASKMGRSSYEQYF. The CDR3 coding sequence is TGTGCCAGCAAGATGGGGCGGAGCTCCTACGAGCAGTACTTC.

The chain employs TRBV7-9 and TRBJ2-4, with TRBD2 identical over 7 bases. This CDR3 is built from 13 residues. CDR1 and CDR2 (germline): SEHNR, FQNEAQ (reference sequence). V lost 4 bases and J lost 4; bases outside the gene matches: 1. CDR3 sequence: CASSWREKNIQYF. The CDR3 DNA sequence: TGTGCCAGCAGCTGGCGGGAGAAAAACATTCAGTACTTC.

This clonotype appeared a few times. This sequence joins TRBV28 and TRBJ2-2; D is possibly TRBD1 (5 bases). The CDR3 totals 13 residues. Germline values: CDR1 MDHEN, CDR2 SYDVKM. V lost 7 bases and J 3 bases, leaving 9 bases between the germline ends. CDR3 protein: CASTGFYTGELFF. The CDR3 region has the DNA TGTGCCAGCACAGGGTTTTACACCGGGGAGCTGTTTTTT.

This chain uses TRBV6-4 with TRBJ2-2; D is unclear. V was clipped by 6 bases and J by 1 base, with 9 bases between them. CDR3 length equals 14 residues. The germline gives CDR1 MRHNA, CDR2 SNTAGT. CDR3 amino acids: CASSVVRNTGELFF. The CDR3 coding sequence is TGTGCCAGCAGCGTCGTTAGGAACACCGGGGAGCTGTTTTTT.

V gene TRBV5-1 combines with J gene TRBJ2-1; 7 nucleotides align to TRBD2. Per the germline V gene, CDR1 is SGHRS and CDR2 is YFSETQ. V shed 4 bases, J shed 1 base, and the junction held 5 bases outside the gene matches. The CDR3 runs 15 residues. CDR3 sequence reads: CASSRGSWSYNEQFF. The CDR3 nucleotides are TGCGCCAGCAGCCGCGGGAGTTGGTCCTACAATGAGCAGTTCTTC.

The chain couples TRBV6-2 or TRBV6-3 to TRBJ2-7, with D possibly matching TRBD2 (5 bases). CDR3 length: 14 amino acids. Trimming cost V 6 bases and J 5 bases, with 17 bases left between them. CDR1 MNHEY and CDR2 SVGEGT come from the germline V gene. The CDR3 nucleotides read TGTGCCAGCAGGTATGGGAGTAACCAACACGAGCAGTACTTC. It translates to CASRYGSNQHEQYF.

There are many counts of this clonotype. The chain combines TRBV18 with TRBJ1-1; D remains unclear. V dropped 0 bases and J dropped 1 base, with 3 bases sitting between them. The CDR3 is made up of 13 amino acids. The germline gives CDR1 KGHSH, CDR2 LQKENI. The CDR3 DNA is TGTGCCAGCTCACCACCTGAGAACACTGAAGCTTTCTTT. It codes for CASSPPENTEAFF.

The genes are TRBV20-1 and TRBJ2-5, with a tentative D call TRBD1 (6 bases). CDR3 length: 13 amino acids. CDR1 is DFQATT and CDR2 is SNEGSKA in the germline V gene (reference sequence). V was clipped by 2 bases and J by 1 base, with 8 bases between them. The CDR3 region is CSARRGFQETQYF. In DNA, the CDR3 is TGCAGTGCTAGAAGGGGGTTCCAAGAGACCCAGTACTTC.